This TCR beta chain was observed in a study of T cells after yellow fever vaccination. Background on the study: Some fractions had low cell numbers, and these were prepared with SMART-Seq v4 Ultra Low Input. General observations from the study: At around 95% for CD4 and almost 90% for CD8, most primary-vaccination clones showed up again after the booster. FACS-sorted repertoires could harbor abundant contaminating bulk-population clonotypes.

Comments on this clonotype: Its antigen is still unknown.

The V end lost 2 bases, the J end lost 2 bases, and 6 bases lay between the germline ends. Germline V gene sequence: CDR1 LGHNA, CDR2 YNFKEQ. The CDR3 totals 13 residues. TCRdb reprocessed the 5' RACE reads with MiXCR, giving one entry per CDR3 protein. The sample lists a few hundred thousand distinct CDR3 sequences, approximately 4% seen once, with around 23% in the top ten. The chain joins TRBV4-2 to TRBJ1-1; no firm D call. The source is a young man who received the YFV17D yellow fever vaccine. Material: PBMCs, obtained 5 days after the yellow fever booster vaccination. CDR3 protein: CASSQPYNTEAFF. The CDR3 nucleotides are TGTGCCAGCAGCCAACCGTACAACACTGAAGCTTTCTTT.